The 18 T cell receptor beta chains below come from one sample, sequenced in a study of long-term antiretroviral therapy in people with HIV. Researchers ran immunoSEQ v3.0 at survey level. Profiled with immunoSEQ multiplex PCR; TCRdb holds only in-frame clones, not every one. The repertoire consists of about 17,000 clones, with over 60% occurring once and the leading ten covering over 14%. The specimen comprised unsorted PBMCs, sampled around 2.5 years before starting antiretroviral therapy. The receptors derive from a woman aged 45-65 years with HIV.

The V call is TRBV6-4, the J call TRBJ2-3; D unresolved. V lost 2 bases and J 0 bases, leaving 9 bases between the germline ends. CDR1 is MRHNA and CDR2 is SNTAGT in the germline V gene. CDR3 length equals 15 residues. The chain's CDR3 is CASSDHSSSTDTQYF. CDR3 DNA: TGTGCCAGCAGTGACCACAGTTCTAGCACAGATACGCAGTATTTT.

As DNA, the CDR3 is TGTGCCAGCAGTGACGAGGCGGACGGGAATTCACCCCTCCACTTT. This translates into CASSDEADGNSPLHF. The chain employs TRBV6-4 and TRBJ1-6; D not certain. The V gene's germline CDR1 is MRHNA and CDR2 SNTAGT. Trimming shortened V by 2 bases and J by 7 bases, and 12 bases separated the two germline ends. This CDR3 spans 15 amino acids.

As DNA, the CDR3 is TGCGCCAGCAGCTTGGAGGGGGGGGGCCAAGAGACCCAGTACTTC. Protein sequence: CASSLEGGGQETQYF. The chain is built from TRBV5-1 and TRBJ2-5, with D perhaps matching TRBD2 (7 bases). Germline V gene sequence: CDR1 SGHRS, CDR2 YFSETQ. V gave up 0 bases and J gave up 1 base, with 10 bases separating them. The CDR3 consists of 15 residues.

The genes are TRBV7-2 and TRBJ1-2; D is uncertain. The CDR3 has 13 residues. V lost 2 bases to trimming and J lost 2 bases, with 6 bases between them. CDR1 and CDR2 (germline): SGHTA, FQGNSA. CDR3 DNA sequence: TGTGCCAGCAGCTTAACTTTCAACTATGGCTACACCTTC. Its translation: CASSLTFNYGYTF.

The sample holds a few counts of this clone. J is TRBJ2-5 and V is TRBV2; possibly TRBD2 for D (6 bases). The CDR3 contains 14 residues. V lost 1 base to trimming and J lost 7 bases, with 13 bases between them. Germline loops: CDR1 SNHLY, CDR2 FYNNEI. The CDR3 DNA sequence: TGTGCCAGCAGTGAAGGGGGGACTGCACTGACCCAGTACTTC. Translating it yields CASSEGGTALTQYF.

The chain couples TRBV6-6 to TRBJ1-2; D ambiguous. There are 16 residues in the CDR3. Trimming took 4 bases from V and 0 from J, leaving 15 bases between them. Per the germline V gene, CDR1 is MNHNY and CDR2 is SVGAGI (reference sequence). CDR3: CASSSRPLASNYGYTF. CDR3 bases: TGTGCCAGCAGTTCCCGCCCGCTGGCCTCTAACTATGGCTACACCTTC.

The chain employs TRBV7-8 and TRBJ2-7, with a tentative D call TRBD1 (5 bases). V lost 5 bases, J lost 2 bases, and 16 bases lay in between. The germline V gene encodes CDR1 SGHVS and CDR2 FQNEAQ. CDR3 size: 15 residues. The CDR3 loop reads CASSVGEDRTYEQYV. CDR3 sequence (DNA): TGTGCCAGCAGCGTAGGGGAAGACAGAACCTACGAGCAGTACGTC.

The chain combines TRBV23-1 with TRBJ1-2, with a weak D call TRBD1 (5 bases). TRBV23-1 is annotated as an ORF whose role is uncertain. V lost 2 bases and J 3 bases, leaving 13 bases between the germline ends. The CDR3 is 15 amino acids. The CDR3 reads CASSQPTGAHYGYTF. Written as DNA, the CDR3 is TGCGCCAGCAGTCAACCTACAGGCGCACACTATGGCTACACCTTC.

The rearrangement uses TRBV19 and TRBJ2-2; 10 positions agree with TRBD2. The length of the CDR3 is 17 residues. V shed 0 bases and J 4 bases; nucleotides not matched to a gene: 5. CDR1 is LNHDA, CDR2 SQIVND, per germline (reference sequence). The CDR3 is CASSIDGPSGGTGELFF. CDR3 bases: TGTGCCAGTAGTATAGATGGCCCTAGCGGGGGCACCGGGGAGCTGTTTTTT. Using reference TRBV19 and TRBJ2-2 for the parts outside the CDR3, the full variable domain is DGGITQSPKYLFRKEGQNVTLSCEQNLNHDAMYWYRQDPGQGLRLIYYSQIVNDFQKGDIAEGYSVSREKKESFPLTVTSAQKNPTAFYLCASSIDGPSGGTGELFFGEGSRLTVL.

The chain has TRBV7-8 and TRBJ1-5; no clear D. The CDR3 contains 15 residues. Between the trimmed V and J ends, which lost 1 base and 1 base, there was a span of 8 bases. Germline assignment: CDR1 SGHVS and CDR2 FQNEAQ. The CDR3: CASSLVPASNQPQHF. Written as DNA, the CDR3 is TGTGCCAGCAGCTTAGTTCCCGCGAGCAATCAGCCCCAGCATTTT.

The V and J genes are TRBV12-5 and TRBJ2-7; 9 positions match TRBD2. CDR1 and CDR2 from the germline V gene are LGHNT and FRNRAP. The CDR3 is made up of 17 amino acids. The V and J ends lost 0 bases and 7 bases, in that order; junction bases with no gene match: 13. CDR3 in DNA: TGTGCTAGTGGTTTGGTAGTGGGTAGCGGGGGCACGGAAGAGCAGTACTTC. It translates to CASGLVVGSGGTEEQYF.

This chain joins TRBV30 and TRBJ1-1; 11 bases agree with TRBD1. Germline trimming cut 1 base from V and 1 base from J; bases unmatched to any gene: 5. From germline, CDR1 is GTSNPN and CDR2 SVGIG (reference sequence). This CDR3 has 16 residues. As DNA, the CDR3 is TGTGCCTGGAGTGGGGGACAGGGGGGTCAGAACACTGAAGCTTTCTTT. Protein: CAWSGGQGGQNTEAFF.

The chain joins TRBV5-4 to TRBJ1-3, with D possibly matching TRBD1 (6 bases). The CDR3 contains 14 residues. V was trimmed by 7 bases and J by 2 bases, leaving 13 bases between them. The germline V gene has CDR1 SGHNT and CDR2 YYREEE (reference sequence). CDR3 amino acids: CASYKQGTGNTIYF. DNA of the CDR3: TGTGCCAGCTATAAACAGGGAACTGGAAACACCATATATTTT.

In DNA form, the CDR3 reads TGTGCCAGCAGTTCCCGGGGGCCCTATGGCTACACCTTC. This gives the protein CASSSRGPYGYTF. The rearrangement uses TRBV6-5 and TRBJ1-2; D might be TRBD1 (6 bases). Germline lookup yields CDR1 MNHEY and CDR2 SVGAGI. Trimming left V 4 bases short and J 4 bases short, with 10 bases between. The CDR3 consists of 13 residues.

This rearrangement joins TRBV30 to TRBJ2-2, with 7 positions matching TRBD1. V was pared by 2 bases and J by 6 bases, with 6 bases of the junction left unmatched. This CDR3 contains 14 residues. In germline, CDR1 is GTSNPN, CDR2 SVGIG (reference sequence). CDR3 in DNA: TGTGCCTGGAGTCTGGGGACAGCTGCCGGGGAGCTGTTTTTT. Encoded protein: CAWSLGTAAGELFF. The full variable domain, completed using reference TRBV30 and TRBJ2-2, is SQTIHQWPATLVQPVGSPLSLECTVEGTSNPNLYWYRQAAGRGLQLLFYSVGIGQISSEVPQNLSASRPQDRQFILSSKKLLLSDSGFYLCAWSLGTAAGELFFGEGSRLTVL.

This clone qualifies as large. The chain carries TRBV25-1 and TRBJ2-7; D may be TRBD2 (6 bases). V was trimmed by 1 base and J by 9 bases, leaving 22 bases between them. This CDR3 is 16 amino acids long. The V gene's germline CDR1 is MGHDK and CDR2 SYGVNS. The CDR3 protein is CASSEWGSGAGNRQYF. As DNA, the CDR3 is TGTGCCAGCAGTGAATGGGGTAGTGGGGCGGGAAATCGGCAGTACTTC.

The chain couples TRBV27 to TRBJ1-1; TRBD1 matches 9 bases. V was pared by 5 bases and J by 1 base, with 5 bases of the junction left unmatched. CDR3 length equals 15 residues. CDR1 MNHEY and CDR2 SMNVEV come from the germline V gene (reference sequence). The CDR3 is CASSPRQGGNTEAFF. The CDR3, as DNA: TGTGCCAGCAGTCCGAGACAGGGGGGGAACACTGAAGCTTTCTTT.

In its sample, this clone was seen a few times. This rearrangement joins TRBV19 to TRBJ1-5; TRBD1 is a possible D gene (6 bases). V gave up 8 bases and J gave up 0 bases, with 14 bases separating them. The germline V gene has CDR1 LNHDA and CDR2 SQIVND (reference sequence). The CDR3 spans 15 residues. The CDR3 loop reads CASRAGAFSNQPQHF. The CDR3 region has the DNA TGTGCCAGTCGGGCAGGGGCGTTTAGCAATCAGCCCCAGCATTTT.